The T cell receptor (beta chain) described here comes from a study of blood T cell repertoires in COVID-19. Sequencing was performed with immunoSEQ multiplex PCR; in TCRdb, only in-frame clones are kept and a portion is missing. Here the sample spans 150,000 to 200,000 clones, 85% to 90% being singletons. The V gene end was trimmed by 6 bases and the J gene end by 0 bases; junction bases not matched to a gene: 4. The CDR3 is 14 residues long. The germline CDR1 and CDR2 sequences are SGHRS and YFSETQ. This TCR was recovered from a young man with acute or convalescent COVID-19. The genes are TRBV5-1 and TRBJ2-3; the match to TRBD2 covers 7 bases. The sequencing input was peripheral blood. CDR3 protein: CASTSGASTDTQYF. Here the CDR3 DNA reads TGCGCCAGCACCAGCGGGGCGAGCACAGATACGCAGTATTTT.